This paragraph covers one TCR beta chain sequence. V lost 5 bases and J 3 bases, leaving 12 bases between the germline ends. This CDR3 is 15 amino acids long. The V gene's germline CDR1 is KGHDR and CDR2 SFDVKD. These data are taken from a study of control samples from healthy donors and cancer patients. Produced via immunoSEQ multiplex PCR; TCRdb's table is partial and in-frame only. Among about 12,000 clones listed, around 94% were seen once. The source material was PBMCs. This TCR derives from a man in his 70s with head and neck cancer. The chain combines TRBV24-1 with TRBJ2-2; no reliable D call. The CDR3 sequence: CATSAAPPYTGELFF. The CDR3 DNA follows: TGTGCCACCAGTGCCGCGCCACCGTACACCGGGGAGCTGTTTTTT.